A selection of T cell receptor beta chains follows, all from one sample in a study of molecular identifiers for immune sequencing clone quantification. In TCRdb, the PCR reads were re-called with MiXCR into one record per CDR3 protein. The table lists over 100,000 distinct CDR3 sequences, 30% to 45% of them singletons. Sequencing used naive CD8+ T cells from blood, with Jurkat cell RNA spiked in. Receptors originate from a human donor in good health. Some libraries in this study had Jurkat cell RNA spiked in. Both conserved end residues are part of each CDR3.

v_gene	j_gene	CDR3aa
TRBV7-9	TRBJ1-4	CASSLARGREKLFF
TRBV13	TRBJ2-5	CASSTLPGGAGTQYF
TRBV28	TRBJ2-1	CASSPQPLAGGRNEQFF
TRBV4-3	TRBJ2-5	CASSQDRAAEETQYF
TRBV12-3/TRBV12-4	TRBJ2-7	CATGTSLPYEQYF
TRBV29-1	TRBJ2-2	CSVPGPPGELFF
TRBV7-9	TRBJ2-3	CAAQGLGTDTQYF
TRBV4-1	TRBJ2-7	CASSEPGTSGVEQYF
TRBV13	TRBJ2-7	CASSSDRGVGYEQYF
TRBV6-1	TRBJ2-7	CALGRPGYEQYF
TRBV5-4	TRBJ2-7	CASTWGGTYEQYF
TRBV19	TRBJ2-7	CASSIGGASYEQYF